A selection of T cell receptor beta chains follows, all from one sample in a study of T-cell memory formation after mild COVID-19. TCRdb passed the 5' RACE reads through MiXCR, listing each CDR3 protein once. The sample holds 400,000 to 450,000 distinct CDR3 sequences, roughly 18% seen once. The sequenced sample was PBMCs or a T cell subset sorted from them (not recorded which). The receptor set was obtained from a man aged 18 to 29 who had mild COVID-19 (a few samples of this study predate the infection). Cell type and time point are not known. Both conserved end residues are part of each CDR3. A D gene is named only where the DNA matches it firmly. Where a row states a size, it is once, few, many or the class of an expanded clone; other rows omit it.

D	size	J	V	DNA	CDR3
NA	many	TRBJ1-1	TRBV12-3/TRBV12-4	TGTGCCAGCAGTAACCTTCCCGGCACTGAAGCTTTCTTT	CASSNLPGTEAFF
NA	NA	TRBJ1-2	TRBV6-2/TRBV6-3	TGTGCCAGCAGCCCTGTTGGCCGAGGAGGCTACACCTTC	CASSPVGRGGYTF
TRBD1	NA	TRBJ2-6	TRBV29-1	TGCAGCGCAGGACAGGGTGAATCTACTTGGGCCAACGTCCTGACTTTC	CSAGQGESTWANVLTF
NA	NA	TRBJ2-1	TRBV9	TGTGCCAGCACGGGCGGGGCACAACCTTACAATGAGCAGTTCTTC	CASTGGAQPYNEQFF
NA	NA	TRBJ2-2	TRBV19	TGTGCCAGCGAGGCAGGGGCCGGGGAGCTGTTTTTT	CASEAGAGELFF
NA	few	TRBJ2-3	TRBV3-1	TGTGCCAGCAGCCTCCCAGTGGGGGCAAGAGATACGCAGTATTTT	CASSLPVGARDTQYF
NA	few	TRBJ1-3	TRBV27	TGTGCCAGCAGTGCTCGTTTTGGAAACACCATATATTTT	CASSARFGNTIYF
NA	NA	TRBJ1-2	TRBV9	TGTGCCAGCAGCGTCGCCCCGGCGGGACGCTATGGCTACACCTTC	CASSVAPAGRYGYTF
TRBD2	NA	TRBJ2-3	TRBV3-1	TGTGCCAGCAGCCCCAGACTAGCCACAGATACGCAGTATTTT	CASSPRLATDTQYF
TRBD2	few	TRBJ2-3	TRBV11-3	TGTGCCAGCAGCTCGACCGGGACTAGAGACCGAGATACGCAGTATTTT	CASSSTGTRDRDTQYF
TRBD2	NA	TRBJ2-2	TRBV6-5	TGTGCCAGCAGTTACTCCTGGCTAGCGGGGGCCGGGGAGCTGTTTTTT	CASSYSWLAGAGELFF
TRBD1	NA	TRBJ2-5	TRBV5-1	TGCGCCAGCAGCAGGGACAGGGGTTTAGAAGAGACCCAGTACTTC	CASSRDRGLEETQYF
TRBD2	NA	TRBJ2-1	TRBV7-6	TGTGCCAGCAGCTCCTGGAGCGGGGGGTTGAATGAGCAGTTCTTC	CASSSWSGGLNEQFF
NA	NA	TRBJ1-5	TRBV7-2	TGTGCCAGTTCAACGGGACTTAGCAATCAGCACCAGCATTTT	CASSTGLSNQHQHF
NA	NA	TRBJ2-5	TRBV7-2	TGTGCCAGCACTAGAGACAGGGGCGGGAGGGAGACCCAGTACTTC	CASTRDRGGRETQYF
NA	few	TRBJ1-1	TRBV25-1	TGTGCCAGCACCCAAAGCGGGATTAACACTGAAGCTTTCTTT	CASTQSGINTEAFF
NA	few	TRBJ1-2	TRBV7-9	TGTGCCAGCAGCTCCGGAGGCTTTCTTGGCTACACCTTC	CASSSGGFLGYTF
NA	NA	TRBJ2-4	TRBV7-2	TGTGCCAGCAGCTTGGTTGGACCCCAAGAAAACATTCAGTACTTC	CASSLVGPQENIQYF
NA	few	TRBJ2-3	TRBV5-1	TGCGCCAGCAGCTTGGAAGGGTGGTCAGATACGCAGTATTTT	CASSLEGWSDTQYF
NA	few	TRBJ2-3	TRBV6-6	TGTGCCAGCAGTTACCCCAGAGAAGGGTCTAGCACAGATACGCAGTATTTT	CASSYPREGSSTDTQYF
NA	few	TRBJ1-4	TRBV6-5	TGTGCCAGCAGTTACGGGGGAGCAACTAATGAAAAACTGTTTTTT	CASSYGGATNEKLFF
NA	NA	TRBJ1-2	TRBV7-9	TGTGCCAGCACATTCGATCTAGACTTGGTCCAGCTTGGCACCTTC	CASTFDLDLVQLGTF
TRBD2	NA	TRBJ2-2	TRBV24-1	TGTGCCACAACTAGCGGGGGGGCCGTAACCGGGGAGCTGTTTTTT	CATTSGGAVTGELFF
NA	NA	TRBJ1-6	TRBV5-4	TGTGCCAGCAGCTTGGTCGGGAACTATAATTCACCCCTCCACTTT	CASSLVGNYNSPLHF
NA	NA	TRBJ1-3	TRBV2	TGTGCCAGCAGTGGGGGGGAACGAGGAAACACCATATATTTT	CASSGGERGNTIYF
TRBD2	many	TRBJ2-1	TRBV5-5	TGTGCCAGCAGCGCCACCGGGACTAGCCTCGGAGGCAATGAGCAGTTCTTC	CASSATGTSLGGNEQFF
NA	many	TRBJ2-1	TRBV5-1	TGCGCCAGCAATGATTTAGACAATGAGCAGTTCTTC	CASNDLDNEQFF
TRBD1	few	TRBJ2-7	TRBV6-2/TRBV6-3	TGTGCCAGCAGTGACCGACCGGGACAGGGGTTGTACGAGCAGTACTTC	CASSDRPGQGLYEQYF
NA	many	TRBJ2-2	TRBV4-3	TGCGCCAGCAGCCAAGGGTTCGGGGACACCGGGGAGCTGTTTTTT	CASSQGFGDTGELFF
NA	few	TRBJ2-5	TRBV7-2	TGTGCCAGCAGCTACCGAGAGAAAGGGACCCAGTACTTC	CASSYREKGTQYF
TRBD1	NA	TRBJ1-1	TRBV7-2	TGTGCCAGCAGCTTAGCAGGGACAGGGGGCACTGAAGCTTTCTTT	CASSLAGTGGTEAFF
NA	once	TRBJ1-6	TRBV29-1	TGCAGCGGACGACAGGACGGAAATTCACCCCTCCACTTT	CSGRQDGNSPLHF
NA	few	TRBJ1-5	TRBV27	TGTGCCAGCAGTCCCGGGGGCTGGAATCAGCCCCAGCATTTT	CASSPGGWNQPQHF
NA	few	TRBJ2-2	TRBV7-2	TGTGCCAGCAGCTTCGGGTCCTACACCGGGGAGCTGTTTTTT	CASSFGSYTGELFF
NA	few	TRBJ2-6	TRBV4-3	TGCGCCAGCAGCTCCCACAGGGTTGCTGGGGCCAACGTCCTGACTTTC	CASSSHRVAGANVLTF
TRBD1	NA	TRBJ2-1	TRBV20-1	TGCAGTGCTCGCCGGGACAGGCGGTCGGGTGAGCAGTTCTTC	CSARRDRRSGEQFF
TRBD2	NA	TRBJ2-5	TRBV20-1	TGCAGTGCTAGAGAGCCAGCGGGGGGGCTGGAGACCCAGTACTTC	CSAREPAGGLETQYF
NA	NA	TRBJ2-5	TRBV9	TGTGCCAGCAGCGCGAAGCCCGGGGAGACCCAGTACTTC	CASSAKPGETQYF
NA	few	TRBJ1-2	TRBV7-2	TGTGCCAGCAGCCCCCGGGTCGTGGGAATCTATGGCTACACCTTC	CASSPRVVGIYGYTF
NA	few	TRBJ1-1	TRBV9	TGTGCCAGCAGCGCCCGGGCGCAGAACACTGAAGCTTTCTTT	CASSARAQNTEAFF
NA	NA	TRBJ2-7	TRBV5-1	TGCGCCAGCAGCTCCCCCGAGACGGGGGACGAGCAGTACTTC	CASSSPETGDEQYF
NA	few	TRBJ2-7	TRBV12-3/TRBV12-4	TGTGCCAGCAGTTTAAGGGCGGCAGCCTACGAGCAGTACTTC	CASSLRAAAYEQYF
TRBD2	few	TRBJ2-1	TRBV7-2	TGTGCCAGCAGCTCCCTGGCAGGGACTAGTTTCGGGGAGCAGTTCTTC	CASSSLAGTSFGEQFF
NA	once	TRBJ2-1	TRBV6-5	TGTGCCAGCCAGGTGACGGGCTACAATGAGCAGTTCTTC	CASQVTGYNEQFF
NA	NA	TRBJ1-4	TRBV9	TGTGCCAGCAGTACGGGGTTGGCTAATGAAAAACTGTTTTTT	CASSTGLANEKLFF
NA	NA	TRBJ2-4	TRBV4-2	TGTGCCAGCAGCCAAGATCACGTAAGGGGATCCAAAAACATTCAGTACTTC	CASSQDHVRGSKNIQYF
TRBD1	NA	TRBJ2-5	TRBV9	TGTGCCAGCAGCGTCGGCGGACAGGGTCAAGAGACCCAGTACTTC	CASSVGGQGQETQYF
NA	NA	TRBJ2-5	TRBV5-1	TGCGCCAGCAGCCGACGGGACACGGCTGAAGAGACCCAGTACTTC	CASSRRDTAEETQYF
NA	few	TRBJ2-5	TRBV7-9	TGTGCCAGCACCCCCTCGACAGCAAACCAAGAGACCCAGTACTTC	CASTPSTANQETQYF
NA	NA	TRBJ2-3	TRBV2	TGTGCCCCCGGAAAGGCGGGCACAGATACGCAGTATTTT	CAPGKAGTDTQYF